The sequence of this T cell receptor beta chain was determined in a study of T-cell memory formation after mild COVID-19. Whole-study context: TCR clusters were mostly confined to one donor each.

Findings of the study overall: Later expanders leaned toward CD4+, whereas clones contracting from day 15 to 85 were balanced CD4/CD8. Within pre-infection memory, some responding clones were found, suggesting cross-reactive memory joined.

This clonotype has more than one count but fewer than ten. Antigen: not known. Constant-segment primers were used for 5'RACE, and the resulting TCR alpha and TCR beta cDNA libraries carried sample barcodes and UMIs. TCRdb reprocessed the 5' RACE reads with MiXCR, giving one entry per CDR3 protein. Found here are some 120,000 distinct CDR3 sequences, approximately 15% of them singletons; the top ten hold 4.5% to 6.5%. V was cut by 3 bases and J by 8 bases, with 23 bases left in between. Germline CDR1 and CDR2: DFQATT and SNEGSKA (reference sequence). The CDR3 covers 16 residues. Input material: PBMCs or a T cell subset sorted from them (not recorded which). V is TRBV20-1 and J is TRBJ2-1, with a tentative D call TRBD2 (6 bases). The TCR comes from a man younger than 35 who had mild COVID-19 (a few samples of this study predate the infection). Cell type and time point are not known. Here the CDR3 DNA reads TGCAGTGCTAGGGCCTTGGGGCGCGGGGATGCGGATGAGCAGTTCTTC. This translates into CSARALGRGDADEQFF.